This T cell receptor (beta chain) was captured in a study of OX40 agonist ivuxolimab in advanced cancers. Study-level points and caveats: CD4+ and CD8+ blood T cells expanded clonally by week 6 at 0.1 to 3.0 mg/kg.

Exclusion applied to patients with autoimmune disease history or systemic immunosuppression. TCRdb's table, derived via immunoSEQ multiplex PCR, lists solely in-frame clones and lacks some. The data hold approximately 77,000 clones, with about 92% observed a single time. Losses at the gene ends were 3 bases for V and 4 bases for J; bases not matched to a gene: 5. Germline CDR1 is SGHTA and CDR2 is FQGTGA. The CDR3 is made up of 15 amino acids. For this clone: Its antigen is not identified.

This chain joins TRBV7-3 and TRBJ2-1, with 8 nucleotides matching TRBD1. Material: CD4+ or CD8+ T cells sorted from blood, obtained in a trial of the OX40 agonist ivuxolimab. This clonotype was obtained from an adult with an advanced solid tumor such as melanoma, head and neck, liver or kidney cancer. CDR3 in DNA: TGTGCCAGCAGCTTTGGGACAGGACCGTACAATGAGCAGTTCTTC. Its protein is CASSFGTGPYNEQFF.